The 5 T cell receptor beta chains given below trace back to one sample, sequenced in a study of cytotoxic CD8 clonotypes in ibrutinib-treated CLL. Libraries were prepared by immunoSEQ multiplex PCR; TCRdb keeps only in-frame clonotypes and omits some of them. In the table there are 80,000 to 95,000 clones, about 85% of which are singletons. Source: PBMCs, taken after 12 months of ibrutinib treatment. The receptors shown here come from a human donor with chronic lymphocytic leukemia.

V usage is TRBV7-2 and J usage is TRBJ2-1; TRBD2 agrees at 13 bases. Trimming removed 5 bases from V and 7 bases from J; junction bases left unmatched: 11. Germline lookup yields CDR1 SGHTA and CDR2 FQGNSA. The CDR3 contains 17 residues. CDR3: CASSAPTSGRSWNEQFF. DNA of the CDR3: TGTGCCAGCAGCGCCCCGACTAGCGGGAGGTCCTGGAATGAGCAGTTCTTC.

The chain employs TRBV30 and TRBJ2-3; D is unresolved. CDR3 size: 12 residues. The germline CDR1 and CDR2 sequences are GTSNPN and SVGIG (reference sequence). The V and J ends lost 2 bases and 1 base respectively, with 4 bases between them. CDR3 protein: CAWSLGTDTQYF. The CDR3 coding sequence is TGTGCCTGGAGTTTGGGCACAGATACGCAGTATTTT.

The genes are TRBV25-1 and TRBJ2-1; D not resolved. V lost 3 bases and J 10 bases, leaving 10 bases between the germline ends. The CDR3 consists of 12 residues. Germline CDR1 reads MGHDK; CDR2 reads SYGVNS. In nucleotides, the CDR3 is TGTGCCAGCAGTGACTACCGGTTAGAGCAGTTCTTC. Translating it yields CASSDYRLEQFF.

This chain joins TRBV2 and TRBJ2-5; no clear D gene. V lost 7 bases to trimming and J lost 3 bases, with 12 bases between them. Per the germline V gene, CDR1 is SNHLY and CDR2 is FYNNEI. This CDR3 has 13 amino acids. This chain's CDR3 is CASKGDLEETQYF. CDR3 in DNA: TGTGCCAGCAAAGGTGATCTTGAAGAGACCCAGTACTTC.

Comment on this clone: This sample also contains other DNA sequences that code for the same CDR3. The chain joins TRBV7-2 to TRBJ2-7; 8 bases align to TRBD2. Losses at the gene ends were 5 bases for V and 2 bases for J; bases not matched to a gene: 5. CDR1 SGHTA and CDR2 FQGNSA come from the germline V gene. The CDR3 contains 14 residues. This chain's CDR3 is CASSTGGGPYEQYF. The CDR3 DNA follows: TGTGCCAGCAGCACCGGGGGGGGCCCCTACGAGCAGTACTTC. Full variable domain (remainder filled in from reference TRBV7-2 and TRBJ2-7): GAGVSQSPSNKVTEKGKDVELRCDPISGHTALYWYRQSLGQGLEFLIYFQGNSAPDKSGLPSDRFSAERTGGSVSTLTIQRTQQEDSAVYLCASSTGGGPYEQYFGPGTRLTVT.